This T cell receptor (beta chain) was documented in a study of T cell repertoires in cytomegalovirus infection (dated by TCRdb to between 2018 and 2021). With respect to the entire study: Because public TCR beta signatures pointed to carriage of CMV infection together with the matching HLA type, the HLA type of each donor mattered for the analysis. What the research found in general, with its limitations: In both this cohort and an independent cohort of 352 donors, the cumulative frequency of public TCR beta family members distinguished carriers of CMV infection plus the relevant HLA type. In the ex vivo response, HLA-C-restricted CMV-specific TCR beta clonotypes were dominant, and in two of eight donors the single most frequent clonotype came from this HLA-C-restricted group.

In the case of this clonotype: This receptor's antigen is unknown. The sample holds no much larger clone one base away, and base qualities are not on file.

The run used an Illumina HiSeq 1500. Starting from the raw public reads, TCRdb applied fastp trimming at Q25, assembled clones with MiXCR and retained in-frame beta chains. When rows share a CDR3 protein, they turn into one entry using the most common DNA and genes. The sample data list approximately 490,000 distinct CDR3 sequences, and approximately 10% of these were observed just once. The ten largest clones represent roughly a tenth of the sample. Per the germline V gene (reference sequence), GTSNPN is the CDR1 and SVGIG is the CDR2. There are 14 amino acids in the CDR3, from cysteine to phenylalanine inclusive. The kept DNA is CDR3 alone, 42 bases in frame from the first base. V was cut back by 1 base and J by 8 bases, leaving a gap of 15 bases between them.

What was sequenced was PBMCs. This receptor was identified in a human donor in good health (CMV status not recorded). Some clones in this sample may be carry-over from other donors' samples. The rearranged segments are TRBV30 and TRBJ2-1; no D segment can be confidently identified. CDR3 region: CAWSDALNVYEQFF. The nucleotide sequence reads as follows: TGTGCCTGGAGTGACGCCCTGAATGTCTATGAGCAGTTCTTC.